The T cell receptor beta chain under discussion was sequenced for a study of T cells in Graves' hyperthyroidism and ophthalmopathy. Germline V gene sequence: CDR1 SGHTA, CDR2 FQGTGA. V lost 5 bases and J 6 bases, leaving 11 bases between the germline ends. The length of the CDR3 is 13 residues. This clonotype was seen repeatedly, ten times or more. RNA transcripts provided the source from which TCR beta CDR3 regions were amplified. TCR CDR3 underwent first-round RT-PCR with the HTBI primer set. TCRdb used MiXCR to reprocess the multiplex PCR reads, holding one entry per CDR3 protein. The data show some 460,000 distinct CDR3 sequences, approximately 14% seen once.

What was sequenced was blood. The origin of this receptor is a young woman with Graves' hyperthyroidism. The rearrangement uses TRBV7-3 and TRBJ1-5; D unresolved. CDR3 amino acids: CASSPGWGQPQHF. The CDR3 DNA sequence: TGTGCCAGCAGCCCCGGCTGGGGTCAGCCCCAGCATTTT.